This TCR beta chain was sequenced for a study of blood T cell repertoires in COVID-19. The table came from immunoSEQ multiplex PCR; TCRdb's copy has only in-frame clones and leaves some out. The sample records 250,000 to 350,000 clones, 70% to 90% being singletons. The V and J ends lost 1 base and 1 base respectively, with 12 bases between them. Looked up from germline, CDR1 is SGHDN and CDR2 is FVKESK. CDR3 length: 16 amino acids. The source material was peripheral blood. The clonotype comes from a woman in her twenties or thirties with active or convalescent COVID-19. This rearrangement joins TRBV14 to TRBJ2-3; D perhaps matches TRBD2 (7 bases). In DNA form, the CDR3 reads TGTGCCAGCAGCCAAGCATCGGGGGGCCGCACAGATACGCAGTATTTT. Translating gives CASSQASGGRTDTQYF.